A single sample gave rise to the 16 T cell receptor beta chains below, sequenced in a study of CXCR3-negative and CXCR3-positive naive CD8 T cells. Through 5' RACE with UMI labels, the TRB cDNA libraries were prepared. TCRdb reprocessed the 5' RACE reads and stores each CDR3 protein as one record, lacking DNA. The sample yields about 5,500 distinct CDR3 sequences, of which the top ten take up around 2%. Sequenced material: naive CXCR3- CD8+ T cells from blood. The subset: CD45RO-CCR7+CD27+CD95- naive CD8+ T cells lacking CXCR3 (TNR3-). The receptors derive from a human donor in good health. Some clones in this sample may be carry-over from other donors' samples.

V usage is TRBV20-1 and J usage is TRBJ2-5; there is no DNA to check the TCRdb D call of TRBD1. CDR1 and CDR2 (germline): DFQATT, SNEGSKA (reference sequence). The CDR3 length is 13 residues. The CDR3 loop is CSAKLIPGETQYF.

The rearrangement uses TRBV28 and TRBJ2-7; the D gene TCRdb calls, TRBD1, cannot be checked with no DNA. Germline CDR1 reads MDHEN; CDR2 reads SYDVKM. CDR3 size: 15 residues. CDR3 amino acids: CASSPVSTRPYEQYF.

The V gene is TRBV6-2 or TRBV6-3, the J gene TRBJ2-1. Germline assignment: CDR1 MNHEY and CDR2 SVGEGT. This CDR3 has 13 amino acids. The CDR3 spells CASSYVWVDEQFF.

This clonotype shows up as medium-sized by frequency. The V call is TRBV20-1, the J call TRBJ2-5; TCRdb proposes TRBD2, but this gene call is untestable without DNA. This CDR3 comprises 16 residues. The V gene's germline CDR1 is DFQATT and CDR2 SNEGSKA (reference sequence). CDR3 amino acids: CSARDWNSGYQETQYF.

This clonotype is classed as medium-sized (0.01 to 0.1%) by frequency. The V gene is TRBV12-3 or TRBV12-4, the J gene TRBJ2-7. CDR3 length equals 13 residues. The CDR3 sequence: CASSPTGLYEQYF.

By frequency, this clonotype is large. The chain links TRBV2 to TRBJ2-3; the D call from TCRdb, TRBD2, cannot be confirmed without DNA. Germline lookup yields CDR1 SNHLY and CDR2 FYNNEI. CDR3 size: 15 residues. The chain's CDR3 is CASIGASGSPDTQYF.

By frequency, this clonotype is medium-sized (0.01 to 0.1%). The rearrangement links TRBV29-1 to TRBJ1-6; TCRdb reports TRBD1, a call that lacks DNA to check it against. This CDR3 has 12 amino acids. In germline, CDR1 is SQVTM, CDR2 ANQGSEA. The CDR3 is CSGRRTTRTLHF.

This clonotype is deemed medium-sized by its frequency. V and J are TRBV7-9 and TRBJ2-7; the TCRdb D gene call, TRBD2, has no DNA to confirm it. The CDR3 spans 15 residues. Germline V gene data show CDR1 as SEHNR and CDR2 as FQNEAQ (reference sequence). CDR3 residues: CASSPSAGGIYEQYF.

In terms of frequency, this clonotype is medium-sized. The V gene is TRBV29-1, the J gene TRBJ2-3; TCRdb's assignment of TRBD1 cannot be checked, as there is no DNA. This CDR3 has 14 amino acids. Germline V CDR1 and CDR2: SQVTM, ANQGSEA. The CDR3 loop is CSVEDRTESDTQYF.

The V call is TRBV7-8, the J call TRBJ1-1; as DNA is missing, the TRBD1 call by TCRdb cannot be tested. The germline gives CDR1 SGHVS, CDR2 FQNEAQ. This CDR3 is 15 amino acids long. CDR3 sequence reads: CASSLTGTRGTEAFF.

This clonotype is labeled medium-sized based on frequency. The J gene is TRBJ2-7, the V gene TRBV10-3; TCRdb reports TRBD1, a call that lacks DNA to check it against. This CDR3 is built from 13 residues. CDR1 is ENHRY, CDR2 SYGVKD, per germline. CDR3 sequence reads: CASSIGTALEQYF.

This rearrangement joins TRBV4-3 to TRBJ2-3; checking the TCRdb D call of TRBD1 is not possible without DNA. Germline V gene lookup returns CDR1 LGHNA and CDR2 YSLEER. The CDR3 extends over 15 amino acids. Here the CDR3 reads CASSQNRGSTDTQYF.

The rearrangement links TRBV20-1 to TRBJ1-4; TCRdb lists TRBD1, though no DNA is available to test this call. In germline, CDR1 is DFQATT, CDR2 SNEGSKA (reference sequence). The CDR3 totals 13 residues. The CDR3 sequence is CSAHGTEIEKLFF.

By frequency, this clonotype is medium-sized. This rearrangement joins TRBV29-1 to TRBJ2-2; TCRdb's D call, TRBD1, is unchecked because there is no DNA. The CDR3 runs to 13 residues. Germline assignment: CDR1 SQVTM and CDR2 ANQGSEA. The chain's CDR3 is CSGREPNTGELFF.

Its frequency marks this clonotype as medium-sized. This sequence joins TRBV29-1 and TRBJ2-7. Germline assignment: CDR1 SQVTM and CDR2 ANQGSEA. CDR3 length equals 14 residues. The CDR3 sequence: CSVGVRTSDYEQYF.

Judged by frequency, this clonotype is medium-sized. The chain is built from TRBV29-1 and TRBJ2-1. The germline CDR1 and CDR2 sequences are SQVTM and ANQGSEA. The CDR3 covers 11 residues. CDR3 region: CSAFTYNEQFF.